Below, one T cell receptor (beta chain) is given with its context. This sample stems from a study of sequential checkpoint blockade in melanoma. This table comes from immunoSEQ multiplex PCR, and its TCRdb copy is limited to in-frame clones, with some not included. The profile shows approximately 19,000 clones, under 85% of them singletons. Germline CDR1 MGHDK, CDR2 SYGVNS. Trimming removed 4 bases from V and 6 bases from J; junction bases left unmatched: 13. There are 16 residues in the CDR3. Treatment denoted: randomized to nivolumab then ipilimumab (arm A) or the reverse (arm B). The rearrangement uses TRBV25-1 and TRBJ2-3; 7 bases agree with TRBD2. The sample was tumor tissue (inferred from file names), taken from a patient given nivolumab and ipilimumab in sequence. This receptor was taken from a human donor with melanoma. This CDR3 reads CASSAKGGKWADTQYF. The CDR3 nucleotides read TGTGCCAGCAGTGCCAAGGGAGGGAAGTGGGCCGATACGCAGTATTTT.